This T cell receptor (beta chain) was found in a study of T cell changes during pregnancy in multiple sclerosis. Data came from immunoSEQ multiplex PCR; TCRdb stores just in-frame clones and leaves some out. The sample shows 75,000 to 80,000 clones, just under 95% of them seen only once. This TCR came from a female donor in good health, enrolled as a control in a pregnancy study. The material was peripheral blood, obtained in the second trimester of pregnancy.

CDR3 amino acids: CASSYSGGTGELFF. The CDR3 DNA reads TGTGCCAGCAGTTACTCCGGTGGCACCGGGGAGCTGTTTTTT. V and J are TRBV6-5 and TRBJ2-2; D gene ambiguous. Trimming left V 0 bases short and J 4 bases short, with 6 bases between. Germline lookup yields CDR1 MNHEY and CDR2 SVGAGI. This CDR3 has 14 residues.